This record covers a single TCR beta chain. This entry belongs to a study of T cells expressing NK-cell markers. The cDNA for TCR beta came from 5'RACE template switching with UMIs. No DNA is given; TCRdb re-called the 5' RACE reads and lists each CDR3 protein once. This table lists about 400,000 distinct CDR3 sequences. The specimen was blood T cells: a sorted CD56 or NKG2C T cell subset, CD4+ or CD8+ T cells, or bulk PBMC T cells (not recorded which). This receptor was obtained from a woman aged 45-59 years in good health.

CDR3 in amino acids: CASSLTGGQNTGELFF. The chain uses TRBV12-3 or TRBV12-4 and TRBJ2-2; lacking DNA, the TRBD1 call made by TCRdb goes unchecked. The CDR3 length is 16 residues.